The 23 T cell receptor beta chains reported below all come from one sample, sequenced in a study of PD-L1 blockade in urothelial cancer. The time point was: pretreatment peripheral blood. Some clones are missing from TCRdb's copy, which holds only in-frame ones; the method was immunoSEQ multiplex PCR. The repertoire has about 52,000 clones, around 84% of them found once; the top ten carry 1% to 1.5%. Source: PBMCs, taken around atezolizumab (anti-PD-L1) treatment. The receptors stem from a man aged 50-60 years with urothelial cancer.

The chain is built from TRBV6-5 and TRBJ1-1; tentatively, D is TRBD1 (5 bases). V gave up 8 bases and J gave up 6 bases, with 10 bases separating them. The germline CDR1 and CDR2 sequences are MNHEY and SVGAGI. This CDR3 region has 11 residues. The DNA for the CDR3 is TGTGCCAGCGTAACGGGGGCTGAAGCTTTCTTT. Translated: CASVTGAEAFF.

The CDR3 bases are TGTGCCACGGGGACAGGTGGGACTAGCGGGGCCTCCTCCTACAATGAGCAGTTCTTC. Protein sequence: CATGTGGTSGASSYNEQFF. The V call is TRBV10-3, the J call TRBJ2-1; TRBD2 aligns across 13 bases. The CDR3 contains 19 residues. V was pared by 10 bases and J by 0 bases, with 15 bases of the junction left unmatched. Per germline, CDR1 ENHRY and CDR2 SYGVKD.

The rearrangement joins TRBV19 to TRBJ2-1; TRBD2 aligns across 13 bases. The CDR3 is 16 residues long. V shed 3 bases, J shed 6 bases, and the junction held 5 bases outside the gene matches. Germline V lookup: CDR1 LNHDA, CDR2 SQIVND (reference sequence). The CDR3 region is CASSMALAGGINEQFF. Written as DNA, the CDR3 is TGTGCCAGTAGTATGGCACTAGCGGGAGGGATCAATGAGCAGTTCTTC.

As DNA, the CDR3 is TGTGCCAGCAGCTCCCGGTCTGGGGCCAACGTCCTGACTTTC. Its protein product is CASSSRSGANVLTF. The gene calls are TRBV7-2 and TRBJ2-6; D not certain. The CDR3 is 14 amino acids. Germline V gene sequence: CDR1 SGHTA, CDR2 FQGNSA. Trimming left V 4 bases short and J 1 base short, with 5 bases between.

The gene calls are TRBV11-1 and TRBJ1-6; 9 bases agree with TRBD1. CDR1 is SGHAT and CDR2 is FQDESV in the germline V gene (reference sequence). The junction had 3 bases not matched to a gene; V was cut back by 6 bases and J by 9 bases. The CDR3 has 13 residues. The CDR3 region has the DNA TGTGCCAGCAGATCGACAGGGGGTTCACCCCTCCACTTT. Translating it yields CASRSTGGSPLHF.

This chain uses TRBV27 with TRBJ1-5; 9 positions match TRBD1. This CDR3 is built from 14 residues. The germline CDR1 and CDR2 sequences are MNHEY and SMNVEV (reference sequence). V gave up 4 bases and J gave up 4 bases; unmatched junction bases: 2. CDR3 amino acids: CASSSQGANQPQHF. The CDR3 DNA reads TGTGCCAGCAGTTCACAGGGGGCGAATCAGCCCCAGCATTTT.

This clone was recorded once. CDR3 in DNA: TGTGCCAGCACGTACGACAGGGAACACTATGGCTACACCTTC. Its translation is CASTYDREHYGYTF. The chain combines TRBV2 with TRBJ1-2, with 7 bases aligning to TRBD1. The trim removed 7 bases at V and 3 bases at J, leaving 8 bases unmatched. The CDR3 runs 14 residues. Germline CDR1 and CDR2: SNHLY and FYNNEI.

The V gene is TRBV4-3, the J gene TRBJ2-5; 16 bases match TRBD2. The CDR3 spans 16 residues. The junction had 4 bases not matched to a gene; V was cut back by 4 bases and J by 5 bases. The germline V gene encodes CDR1 LGHNA and CDR2 YSLEER. The DNA of the CDR3 is TGCGCCAGCAGCCGCGGGACTAGCGGGAGGGGGGAGACCCAGTACTTC. It specifies CASSRGTSGRGETQYF.

The gene calls are TRBV28 and TRBJ2-5; D remains ambiguous. The V end lost 3 bases, the J end lost 5 bases, and 4 bases lay between the germline ends. Germline-derived CDR1 and CDR2 are MDHEN and SYDVKM. This CDR3 is built from 11 residues. Here the CDR3 DNA reads TGTGCCAGCAGTTTTTCTGAGACCCAGTACTTC. Residues: CASSFSETQYF.

This clone appeared once. The gene calls are TRBV7-2 and TRBJ2-5; TRBD2 agrees at 7 bases. J gave up 3 bases and V 5 bases, and 9 bases lay outside the gene matches. Per the germline V gene, CDR1 is SGHTA and CDR2 is FQGNSA. The CDR3 has 15 residues. CDR3 sequence (DNA): TGTGCCAGCAGCCTAGACGGCCTAGCGGAAGAGACCCAGTACTTC. As protein: CASSLDGLAEETQYF.

The chain is built from TRBV11-2 and TRBJ2-5, with D maybe TRBD1 (6 bases). The V gene lost 6 bases and the J gene lost 2 bases, with 13 bases spanning the gap. This CDR3 has 14 residues. CDR1 is SGHAT and CDR2 is FQNNGV in the germline V gene. Written as DNA, the CDR3 is TGTGCCAGCAGTCGATGGACAGCTCAAGAGACCCAGTACTTC. Protein product: CASSRWTAQETQYF.

This clone was picked up a small number of times. The CDR3 DNA reads as TGTGCCAGCAGCGTAGTCCCTAGCGGGAGCGCAGATACGCAGTATTTT. This translates into CASSVVPSGSADTQYF. The gene calls are TRBV9 and TRBJ2-3; 10 nucleotides agree with TRBD2. The ends lost 0 bases at V and 4 bases at J; junction bases unmatched: 5. CDR1 SGDLS and CDR2 YYNGEE come from the germline V gene. The CDR3 loop spans 16 amino acids.

This clone was seen a few times. This chain uses TRBV6-6 with TRBJ2-7; 8 bases align to TRBD2. Trimming at V came to 6 bases and at J to 0 bases, leaving 10 bases not matched to a gene. There are 16 residues in the CDR3. Germline lookup yields CDR1 MNHNY and CDR2 SVGAGI (reference sequence). CDR3 protein: CASSPRAGGLSYEQYF. CDR3 in DNA: TGTGCCAGCAGCCCTAGGGCGGGGGGCCTCTCCTACGAGCAGTACTTC.

This chain joins TRBV5-1 and TRBJ2-2, with 11 bases fitting TRBD1. Germline V gene lookup returns CDR1 SGHRS and CDR2 YFSETQ. CDR3 length: 16 residues. V was clipped by 4 bases and J by 2 bases; unmatched bases: 4. CDR3 in DNA: TGCGCCAGCAGCATAGGGACAGGGGGAAACACCGGGGAGCTGTTTTTT. Encoded protein: CASSIGTGGNTGELFF.

This clone was detected once. The chain carries TRBV25-1 and TRBJ2-1; 8 bases match TRBD2. Germline V CDR1 and CDR2: MGHDK, SYGVNS. This CDR3 has 17 amino acids. J was trimmed by 0 bases and V by 4 bases; bases with no gene match: 8. The CDR3 protein is CASSAPPGGASYNEQFF. The CDR3 region has the DNA TGTGCCAGCAGTGCCCCCCCCGGGGGGGCCTCCTACAATGAGCAGTTCTTC.

This sequence joins TRBV27 and TRBJ2-5; a weak D match, TRBD2 (6 bases). V was clipped by 6 bases and J by 6 bases, with 17 bases between them. Per the germline V gene, CDR1 is MNHEY and CDR2 is SMNVEV (reference sequence). The CDR3 covers 14 residues. CDR3 DNA: TGTGCCAGCAGACGACCCGGGACTGTCAAGACCCAGTACTTC. This encodes CASRRPGTVKTQYF.

V and J are TRBV6-1 and TRBJ2-1, with 11 bases aligning to TRBD2. Germline V lookup: CDR1 MNHNS, CDR2 SASEGT. V shed 5 bases and J 8 bases; nucleotides not matched to a gene: 8. The CDR3 is 15 residues long. The CDR3 is CASSPLAGVVYEQFF. The CDR3 nucleotides are TGTGCCAGCAGTCCACTAGCGGGAGTGGTCTATGAGCAGTTCTTC.

In this sample, this clone turned up once. This rearrangement joins TRBV7-2 to TRBJ1-1; D perhaps matches TRBD1 (5 bases). V shed 2 bases and J shed 1 base, with 11 bases lying between them. The CDR3 totals 15 residues. Germline-derived CDR1 and CDR2 are SGHTA and FQGNSA. The CDR3 loop reads CASSLRLGANTEAFF. The DNA for the CDR3 is TGTGCCAGCAGCTTAAGGCTTGGGGCGAACACTGAAGCTTTCTTT.

This clone has just a few counts. The DNA for the CDR3 is TGTGCCAGCAGCGTAGGGACAGGGGGCCACGAGCAGTACTTC. Protein product: CASSVGTGGHEQYF. The chain carries TRBV9 and TRBJ2-7; 11 bases agree with TRBD1. The V gene end was trimmed by 0 bases and the J gene end by 5 bases; junction bases not matched to a gene: 1. This CDR3 has 14 amino acids. The germline V gene has CDR1 SGDLS and CDR2 YYNGEE.

The rearrangement uses TRBV29-1 and TRBJ2-2, with TRBD2 matching over 12 bases. Germline V gene data show CDR1 as SQVTM and CDR2 as ANQGSEA. The CDR3 loop spans 14 amino acids. V trimming: 6 bases; J trimming: 7 bases; junction bases outside the gene matches: 6. The CDR3, as DNA: TGCAGCGTATCTAGCGGGGGGGCCGGCGGGGAGCTGTTTTTT. Its translation: CSVSSGGAGGELFF.

The rearrangement uses TRBV2 and TRBJ2-6; 9 nucleotides agree with TRBD1. Trimming cost V 8 bases and J 0 bases; bases outside gene matches: 8. Looked up from germline, CDR1 is SNHLY and CDR2 is FYNNEI. This CDR3 comprises 17 residues. The CDR3 DNA is TGTGCCAGCCGGGGACAGGGAAAGAGCTCTGGGGCCAACGTCCTGACTTTC. This encodes CASRGQGKSSGANVLTF.

This clone turned up a few times. V and J are TRBV19 and TRBJ1-6, with 11 bases fitting TRBD1. The CDR3 loop spans 17 amino acids. In germline, CDR1 is LNHDA, CDR2 SQIVND (reference sequence). The V and J ends lost 5 bases and 6 bases, in that order; junction bases with no gene match: 9. For the CDR3, the DNA is TGTGCCAGTAGTTCCGGGACAGGGGGTAACCTTAATTCACCCCTCCACTTT. Protein product: CASSSGTGGNLNSPLHF.

The V call is TRBV5-1, the J call TRBJ2-1; TRBD2 aligns across 7 bases. Germline trimming cut 0 bases from V and 4 bases from J; bases unmatched to any gene: 4. Germline CDR1 reads SGHRS; CDR2 reads YFSETQ. The CDR3 is 15 amino acids. CDR3 loop: CASSLGGREYNEQFF. For the CDR3, the DNA is TGCGCCAGCAGCTTGGGAGGGAGGGAATACAATGAGCAGTTCTTC. Supplemented by reference TRBV5-1 and TRBJ2-1, the full variable domain reads KAGVTQTPRYLIKTRGQQVTLSCSPISGHRSVSWYQQTPGQGLQFLFEYFSETQRNKGNFPGRFSGRQFSNSRSEMNVSTLELGDSALYLCASSLGGREYNEQFFGPGTRLTVL.